This T cell receptor beta chain was recorded in a study of blood T cell repertoires in COVID-19. Overall study: From the United States, Italy and Spain came samples of acute and convalescent COVID-19. The cDNA or gDNA used as material had been derived from T cells, B-cell-depleted T cells, or PBMCs.

V shed 7 bases and J 12 bases; nucleotides not matched to a gene: 11. This CDR3 contains 14 residues. Germline CDR1 is KGHDR and CDR2 is SFDVKD. The repertoire was sequenced with immunoSEQ multiplex PCR; TCRdb's copy has only in-frame clones and lacks some. The sample includes more than 400,000 clones, around 91% seen only once; the top ten take about 0.6%. Everyone who took part was 18 to 89 years old, and they came from roughly 25 US areas. Cohort 3 recovery required two negative PCRs, clearance, or symptom resolution. Sequenced input: PBMCs or T cells enriched from blood (not recorded which). The chain links TRBV24-1 to TRBJ2-1, with 10 bases fitting TRBD1. This clonotype was sampled from a man younger than 30 who had recovered from COVID-19. This CDR3 reads CATSGTGESYGQFF. The CDR3 DNA sequence: TGTGCCACCAGCGGGACAGGGGAGAGTTATGGGCAGTTCTTC.